This T cell receptor (beta chain) came from a study of T cells in Graves' hyperthyroidism and ophthalmopathy. V was cut by 4 bases and J by 8 bases, with 18 bases left in between. The germline CDR1 and CDR2 sequences are SGHRS and YFSETQ. This CDR3 spans 14 amino acids. TCR beta CDR3 regions were amplified from RNA. HTBI primers drove first-round RT-PCR of the TCR CDR3. TCRdb itself ran the multiplex PCR reads through MiXCR, one entry per CDR3 protein. The sample lists some 27,000 distinct CDR3 sequences, approximately 46% seen once, with around a tenth in the top ten. The origin of this receptor is a woman in her 30s with Graves' hyperthyroidism. Material: blood. This rearrangement joins TRBV5-1 to TRBJ1-2; possible D gene TRBD1, 6 bases. As DNA, the CDR3 is TGCGCCAGCAGCGCGGAATCCGGGACACTAGGCTACACCTTC. It translates to CASSAESGTLGYTF.